This T cell receptor beta chain was documented in a study of cytomegalovirus exposure and HLA in healthy donors (dated by TCRdb to the late 2010s). With respect to the entire study: In an earlier analysis of 450 to 750 of the donors, under 300 Gb of sequence data and 90 million to 130 million unique TCR beta sequences from 180 million or so T cells were reported. An early release that covered 640 HLA-typed donors contained around 300 gigabases of sequencing data and tens of millions of unique TCR sequences. The genetic ancestry cluster associated with self-reported Caucasian donors included roughly 84% of the 398 genotyped donors. The study aimed to test whether signatures of past pathogen exposure could be identified by cataloging public T cell receptors. Using immunosequencing, the study profiled T cell repertoires from fewer than 850 subjects and related those repertoires to cytomegalovirus serostatus. Along with the roughly 670-subject first cohort, a separate validation cohort of around 110 different subjects was used. High-throughput TCR immunosequencing, statistical association of individual TCRs with disease status, and machine learning were combined to predict cytomegalovirus infection status. To study patterns of TCR occurrence, a later analysis re-analyzed previously published TCR beta repertoires from around 660 donors and added high-resolution HLA genotyping. The later analysis used no new phenotypic data to find candidate immune exposures, relying instead on TCR beta sequences and their occurrence across donors. An earlier analysis of around 580 of the donors used high-throughput TCR beta sequencing to judge whether each TCR beta V gene segment behaved as functional or pseudogenic. Alongside the repertoire data, information on donor age, sex, ethnicity and CMV serostatus was compiled. A later genetic analysis took genome-wide SNP genotypes for about 65% of the roughly 670 donors and used that subset as a discovery cohort. All discovery cohort repertoires had been generated using a single sequencing platform. HLA typing included class I and class II loci at four-digit resolution. Typing coverage varied by locus: roughly 620-640 donors for A, B, C, DRB1 and DQB1; more than 500 for DQA1; about 590 for DPA1; more than 450 for DPB1. Several DR-DQ haplotypes were handled as single units for association and clustering because linkage in the cohort was strong. Across 300 to 400 genotyped donors of the cohort, an average of about 240,000 unique TCR beta nucleotide sequences per donor were sequenced, and about a sixth of those sequences were non-productive.

CDR1 and CDR2, looked up from the germline V gene, are MGHDK and SYGVNS. Trimming takes 4 bases off V and 7 bases off J; junction bases not matched to a gene: 7. The CDR3 runs 15 residues from the cysteine to the phenylalanine. The read is trimmed to its CDR3 DNA, 45 bases read in frame from base 1. The cohort comprised 666 healthy bone marrow donors. Cohort members were all nominally healthy when sampled, although unrecorded immune exposures were likely present. The donor tested CMV seronegative and was one of the 352 seronegative cohort members. Each donor provided a peripheral blood sample, and peripheral blood mononuclear cells were used for TCR beta sequencing. Genomic DNA extraction from the blood cell samples was performed with the Qiagen DNeasy Blood Extraction Kit. Preparation of the library involved the immunoSEQ multiplex PCR assay. For the multiplex PCR, a mixture combining 60 forward primers for TCR Vbeta segments and 13 reverse primers for TCR Jbeta segments was used. A multiplex PCR assay on genomic DNA amplified the CDR3 region of rearranged TCR beta genes. The amplified TCR beta libraries were sequenced on the Illumina HiSeq System as 87-base-pair reads. In the original analysis: A later analysis counted approximately 84 million unique TCR beta chains across the 666 repertoires, and some 11 million of these chains were shared by at least two donors. Raw reads were error-corrected and collapsed into unique sequences with a nearest-neighbor algorithm that merged closely related sequences to remove PCR and sequencing errors. V, D and J gene segments were assigned by aligning CDR3 sequences to IMGT reference sequences. For a sequence to be retained, at least a six-nucleotide match to both a V gene segment and a J gene segment was required. Rearrangements were classified as productive when the CDR3 lacked stop codons and remained in frame with V and J, and all other rearrangements were classified as non-productive. CDR3 was defined by IMGT convention, running from the second conserved V-encoded cysteine to the conserved J-encoded phenylalanine. Sequences without an unambiguous match to a single V gene segment were excluded from the earlier analysis of 450 to 650 of the donors. An earlier analysis of 500 to 600 of the donors classified V segments as functional when productive rearrangements were above 56.7% and as segregating when the standard deviation between donors was above 5%. A statistical classification framework was developed to diagnose cytomegalovirus status using the catalog of TCR beta chain sequences. A later analysis assigned V and J genes by comparing TCR nucleotide sequences with IMGT/GENE-DB human TR gene sequences. Using the TCRdist pipeline, a later analysis assigned CDR3 sequences along with most-parsimonious VDJ recombination scenarios. In a later analysis, every TCR beta chain was defined by the combination of its CDR3 amino acid sequence and its V-gene family, and reads without a unique V-gene family were dropped. As a way to deal with suspected cross-contamination and a sequencing artifact, a later analysis dropped approximately 570 nucleotide sequences that were highly shared and had low generation probability. For each public chain, a later analysis derived a clonal expansion index from normalized ranks of inferred template counts within each repertoire. Generation probabilities in a later analysis came from a VDJ recombination model fitted to out-of-frame rearrangements, and those results were checked against IGoR. Hypergeometric tests were used in a later analysis to score TCR-TCR, TCR-HLA and TCR-CMV co-occurrence, with a repertoire-size bias correction applied to the TCR pairs. In a later analysis, false discovery rates were estimated by permuting HLA or CMV assignments 20 times. In a later analysis, co-occurring TCRs were grouped with DBSCAN, and TCRdist sequence similarity was added when clustering was performed within HLA-allele-positive subsets. Repertoires with fewer than 30,000 or more than 120,000 public chains were left out of co-occurrence clustering, as were five repertoires with anomalous nucleotide sharing. What TCRdb holds here is the immuneACCESS table cut down to in-frame rearrangements. Part of the clones is not present; checked against another copy, under half of the missing clones reflect an unresolved V gene, and the others are unexplained. V and J calls and clone size are copied from that table; D and trimming were computed from the DNA. The sample yields roughly 130,000 clones; 80% were counted once. 5.3% of the sample rests with the top ten.

The paper's findings and limits, for the study overall: Assigning TCR associations to individual alleles was difficult when HLA alleles, especially DR and DQ, strongly co-occurred. In a later genetic analysis, fewer N-insertions in productive TCRs were reported among donors in an Asian-associated ancestry cluster than the approximately 630-donor mean. An earlier analysis of 587 of the donors showed that most TCR beta V segments appeared in productive rearrangements either about 87% or about 30% of the time, which broadly matched IMGT annotations. Linkage disequilibrium might explain the correlated functional status among segregating V segments, but an unknown experimental factor could not be ruled out. Some IMGT-functional V segments, including TRBV6-2 and TRBV6-3, could not be distinguished by the 87-base-pair reads and were therefore excluded. Most TCR sequences were seen in very few donors, while some public TCRs were found in many individuals. A later analysis found that HLA-associated TCR beta chains were more clonally expanded and had lower generation probabilities than equally common non-associated chains. Only TCR beta chains were sequenced in this cohort, and the absence of alpha or paired-chain data limited detectable features. In both the original and validation cohorts, the classifier was reported to diagnose cytomegalovirus status with high specificity and sensitivity. A cluster of highly shared sequence variants was judged likely to represent a technical artifact of the sequencing pipeline. According to a later analysis, TCR association rates differed among HLA loci, with DRB1 alleles showing the most associated TCRs and HLA-C alleles showing the fewest. Specific HLA alleles were associated with 16,951 TCR beta sequences at a false discovery rate of 0.05 in a later analysis. A later analysis reported that several top co-occurrence clusters appeared linked to parvovirus B19, influenza, CMV and Epstein-Barr virus. Presence/absence analyses assumed roughly uniform sequencing depth across donors, an assumption that may not hold. For the cohort, immune exposure information was limited to CMV serostatus. In a later genetic analysis, a missense DCLRE1C variant was associated with V-gene and J-gene trimming of TCR beta chains, and the association was replicated in an independent cohort. In vitro tests confirmed that a few of the cytomegalovirus-associated TCR beta chains recognize cytomegalovirus antigens. Because counts were too low, roughly 16 rarely observed V segments, including chromosome 9 orphons, were excluded from the earlier analysis of some 540 of the donors. Most CMV-associated TCR beta chains appeared to be HLA-restricted in a later analysis, and the HLA associations seemed to be driven largely by CMV exposure. HLA typing was unavailable for some donors at each locus, so association tests used only the typed subset. A further reported finding was that TCR beta sequences accurately predicted the HLA-A and HLA-B alleles for most subjects in the first cohort. The study listed 150 to 200 TCR beta chains as associated with cytomegalovirus. It was suggested by the authors that the approach could potentially be generalized to other disease states and immunological phenotypes.

Of note for this clone: Its antigen remains unidentified. No much larger clone exists at a distance of one base, and base qualities are not known.

In this chain, TRBV25-1 is recombined with TRBJ1-6; TRBD1 matches 7 bases in the middle. Sequenced input: PBMCs. The clonotype comes from a man aged 25 to 40 in good health and CMV-seronegative. CDR3 sequence: CASSAKGQSNSPLHF. The nucleotides are TGTGCCAGCAGTGCAAAGGGACAGTCAAATTCACCCCTCCACTTT.